Following are 15 T cell receptor beta chains from one sample sequenced in a study of shared clonotypes between healthy human individuals. Using immunoSEQ multiplex PCR, the repertoire was profiled, and TCRdb retains in-frame clones only, with some absent. Found here are around 2.1 million clones, around 95% of them singletons; the top ten hold approximately 0.13%. Material: naive CD4+ T cells sorted from blood. As for subset: CD45RA+ positively selected. The origin of the receptors is a man younger than 30 in good health.

The chain carries TRBV29-1 and TRBJ1-2; 7 positions agree with TRBD1. The CDR3 has 12 residues. V was pared by 4 bases and J by 7 bases, with 6 bases of the junction left unmatched. Looked up from germline, CDR1 is SQVTM and CDR2 is ANQGSEA. CDR3 sequence: CSVGDREGGYTF. The CDR3, as DNA: TGCAGCGTTGGAGACAGGGAGGGTGGCTACACCTTC.

The chain links TRBV5-1 to TRBJ2-5; possible D gene TRBD1, 6 bases. Per germline, CDR1 SGHRS and CDR2 YFSETQ. The V gene lost 1 base and the J gene lost 2 bases, with 15 bases spanning the gap. The CDR3 consists of 16 residues. CDR3 bases: TGCGCCAGCAGCTTGAACAGGGTAGGGGGTCAAGAGACCCAGTACTTC. Its protein is CASSLNRVGGQETQYF.

The gene calls are TRBV6-5 and TRBJ1-2; a weak D match, TRBD1 (5 bases). CDR3 size: 13 residues. V was clipped by 0 bases and J by 8 bases, with 10 bases between them. The V gene's germline CDR1 is MNHEY and CDR2 SVGAGI. As DNA, the CDR3 is TGTGCCAGCAGTTACTCGATGTGGGGCGGCTACACCTTC. Translation: CASSYSMWGGYTF.

The CDR3 reads CASSPGTSVGTDTQYF. The DNA of the CDR3 is TGTGCCAGCAGCCCCGGGACTAGCGTAGGGACAGATACGCAGTATTTT. V gene TRBV7-9 combines with J gene TRBJ2-3; 10 bases fit TRBD2. V lost 5 bases, J lost 3 bases, and 8 bases stayed unmatched. CDR1 SEHNR and CDR2 FQNEAQ come from the germline V gene (reference sequence). The CDR3 runs to 16 residues.

This clone was counted only a few times. The chain carries TRBV5-6 and TRBJ1-2, with TRBD1 matching over 7 bases. Germline values: CDR1 SGHDT, CDR2 YYEEEE. Trimming removed 0 bases from V and 6 bases from J; junction bases left unmatched: 5. CDR3 length equals 14 residues. CDR3 DNA: TGTGCCAGCAGCTTGGTCGACAGGGTGGATGGCTACACCTTC. Protein sequence: CASSLVDRVDGYTF.

The chain links TRBV27 to TRBJ2-7; tentative D call: TRBD1 (6 bases). The CDR3 is 13 residues long. The V end was cut by 6 bases, the J end by 4 bases, with 13 bases between. Germline assignment: CDR1 MNHEY and CDR2 SMNVEV (reference sequence). CDR3 protein: CASRQGQGYEQYF. The CDR3 nucleotides read TGTGCCAGCAGACAGGGTCAGGGGTACGAGCAGTACTTC.

The chain carries TRBV25-1 and TRBJ2-3, with no clear D. V was trimmed by 5 bases and J by 5 bases, leaving 14 bases between them. This CDR3 comprises 14 residues. Germline V lookup: CDR1 MGHDK, CDR2 SYGVNS. In DNA form, the CDR3 reads TGTGCCAGCAGTCCCCCGAGTCCGGTAGATACGCAGTATTTT. This gives the protein CASSPPSPVDTQYF.

This clone appeared a single time. The rearrangement links TRBV5-1 to TRBJ2-1; D is unclear. The CDR3 totals 12 residues. Germline loops: CDR1 SGHRS, CDR2 YFSETQ. The germline V and J ends were trimmed by 1 base and 10 bases, with 9 bases remaining between them. The CDR3 sequence is CASSLLGQEQFF. The DNA of the CDR3 is TGCGCCAGCAGCTTGCTTGGCCAAGAGCAGTTCTTC.

V is TRBV30 and J is TRBJ2-2; 7 bases fit TRBD2. Germline assignment: CDR1 GTSNPN and CDR2 SVGIG (reference sequence). The CDR3 spans 16 residues. The V and J ends lost 0 bases and 6 bases, in that order; junction bases with no gene match: 10. CDR3 in amino acids: CAWSVNRLADPGELFF. The CDR3 DNA reads TGTGCCTGGAGTGTAAATAGGCTAGCGGATCCCGGGGAGCTGTTTTTT.

This clone was picked up one time. The rearrangement joins TRBV28 to TRBJ1-2, with a weak D call TRBD1 (6 bases). The CDR3 is 14 amino acids. Germline CDR1 reads MDHEN; CDR2 reads SYDVKM. V lost 7 bases and J lost 2, with 14 bases in between. CDR3 bases: TGTGCCAGCACCCCGTACAGGGAGAACTATGGCTACACCTTC. It encodes CASTPYRENYGYTF.

The rearrangement joins TRBV9 to TRBJ2-7; D perhaps matches TRBD2 (5 bases). This CDR3 has 13 residues. V dropped 6 bases and J dropped 6 bases, with 16 bases sitting between them. CDR1 and CDR2 (germline): SGDLS, YYNGEE. The CDR3: CASTPLIGIEQYF. CDR3 nucleotide sequence: TGTGCCAGCACCCCATTAATCGGGATCGAGCAGTACTTC.

J is TRBJ2-3 and V is TRBV7-2, with D possibly TRBD2 on 6 matching bases. V was shortened by 5 bases and J by 0 bases, with 15 bases between the two germline ends. CDR3 length: 16 amino acids. In germline, CDR1 is SGHTA, CDR2 FQGNSA. CDR3 in amino acids: CASSPGGSGSTDTQYF. CDR3 nucleotide sequence: TGTGCCAGCAGCCCCGGGGGTAGCGGAAGCACAGATACGCAGTATTTT.

The chain employs TRBV18 and TRBJ2-1, with D hard to call. V gave up 0 bases and J gave up 8 bases, with 8 bases separating them. The CDR3 is made up of 13 amino acids. The germline V gene has CDR1 KGHSH and CDR2 LQKENI. As DNA, the CDR3 is TGTGCCAGCTCACCACCAGGGAACGATGAGCAGTTCTTC. This translates into CASSPPGNDEQFF.

The genes are TRBV6-1 and TRBJ1-6; D is possibly TRBD1 (5 bases). Germline CDR1 reads MNHNS; CDR2 reads SASEGT. The CDR3 runs 15 residues. The V and J ends lost 2 bases and 7 bases respectively, with 12 bases between them. DNA for the CDR3: TGTGCCAGCAGTGAACGGGCAGGGCGGAATTCACCCCTCCACTTT. This translates into CASSERAGRNSPLHF.

This clone was recorded only once. The chain recombines TRBV19 with TRBJ1-1; a possible D gene is TRBD1 (6 bases). The CDR3 consists of 14 residues. The V gene's germline CDR1 is LNHDA and CDR2 SQIVND (reference sequence). V dropped 7 bases and J dropped 0 bases, with 12 bases sitting between them. This CDR3 is CASKIGQLNTEAFF. The CDR3 DNA follows: TGTGCCAGTAAAATCGGACAGCTGAACACTGAAGCTTTCTTT.